One and the same sample provided the 20 T cell receptor beta chains below, sequenced in a study of T cells in Graves' hyperthyroidism and ophthalmopathy. RNA transcripts served as the template for amplifying TCR beta CDR3 regions. With the HTBI primer set, the TCR CDR3 went through a first round of RT-PCR. A single record per CDR3 protein comes from TCRdb applying MiXCR to the multiplex PCR reads. The data show around 420,000 distinct CDR3 sequences, roughly an eighth seen once. Sample: blood. Receptor source: a woman aged 18-35 years with Graves' hyperthyroidism.

On this clonotype: Possible read error: a much larger clone is one base away. V gene TRBV11-2 combines with J gene TRBJ1-1, with D uncertain. From germline, CDR1 is SGHAT and CDR2 FQNNGV. The CDR3 totals 15 residues. The CDR3 protein is CASGLIGNMNTEAFF. The DNA for the CDR3 is TGTGCCAGCGGCTTAATTGGGAACATGAACACTGAAGCTTTCTTT.

The chain has TRBV20-1 and TRBJ1-4; no firm D call. V was shortened by 5 bases and J by 7 bases, with 17 bases between the two germline ends. Germline CDR1 reads DFQATT; CDR2 reads SNEGSKA (reference sequence). The length of the CDR3 is 14 residues. The DNA of the CDR3 is TGCAGTGCTCCCAAGGGCAGCCTGACTGAAAAACTGTTTTTT. Translating gives CSAPKGSLTEKLFF.

This chain connects TRBV2 to TRBJ2-1; possibly TRBD2 for D (6 bases). V shed 3 bases and J shed 3 bases, with 12 bases lying between them. The CDR3 runs 15 residues. CDR1 is SNHLY, CDR2 FYNNEI, per germline. The CDR3 DNA sequence: TGTGCCAGCAGTGATGGAGGGTCCTACTACAATGAGCAGTTCTTC. It encodes CASSDGGSYYNEQFF.

At least ten counts were recorded for this clonotype. The genes are TRBV6-1 and TRBJ2-5, with unresolved D. The V gene's germline CDR1 is MNHNS and CDR2 SASEGT. V lost 6 bases and J 1 base, leaving 9 bases between the germline ends. There are 13 residues in the CDR3. For the CDR3, the DNA is TGTGCCAGCAGCCCCATGACCCAAGAGACCCAGTACTTC. Translation gives CASSPMTQETQYF.

This clonotype was seen at least ten times. The V and J genes are TRBV7-2 and TRBJ1-1; no clear D gene. The CDR3 has 12 residues. Trimming removed 7 bases at V and 5 bases at J, with 11 bases between. In germline, CDR1 is SGHTA, CDR2 FQGNSA. CDR3 protein: CASTLQKTEAFF. The CDR3 coding sequence is TGTGCCAGCACGCTACAGAAGACTGAAGCTTTCTTT.

As for this clonotype: This may arise from a read error, as a much more abundant clone is one base away. For the CDR3, the DNA is TGTGCCAGCAGTTTGTCTCCGGGACAGGGCAATGAAAAACTGTTTTTT. Translating it yields CASSLSPGQGNEKLFF. The chain carries TRBV27 and TRBJ1-4, with TRBD1 matching 9 bases. J lost 5 bases, V lost 3 bases, and 7 bases had no gene match. There are 16 residues in the CDR3. Looked up from germline, CDR1 is MNHEY and CDR2 is SMNVEV (reference sequence).

The table lists this clonotype with many counts. V and J are TRBV18 and TRBJ1-2, with D possibly being TRBD1 (5 bases). The CDR3 covers 14 residues. Per the germline V gene, CDR1 is KGHSH and CDR2 is LQKENI. The V gene lost 2 bases and the J gene lost 8 bases, with 15 bases spanning the gap. CDR3 nucleotide sequence: TGTGCCAGCTCACCAGGGGCCATAACCCAAGGCTACACCTTC. It yields the protein CASSPGAITQGYTF.

This clonotype was observed many times. The V and J genes are TRBV10-1 and TRBJ2-5; TRBD2 aligns across 10 bases. CDR3 length: 14 residues. The germline gives CDR1 WNHNN, CDR2 SYGVQD (reference sequence). The V segment lost 4 bases and the J segment 4 bases; nucleotides outside the gene matches: 3. The CDR3 region has the DNA TGCGCCAGCAGTGGGACTAGCGGAGGAGAGACCCAGTACTTC. Its translation is CASSGTSGGETQYF.

V and J are TRBV4-3 and TRBJ2-5, with D tentatively TRBD1 (6 bases). The CDR3 extends over 13 amino acids. The germline CDR1 and CDR2 sequences are LGHNA and YSLEER. V was shortened by 6 bases and J by 3 bases, with 11 bases between the two germline ends. The CDR3 coding sequence is TGCGCCAGCAGAGAACCAGGGGAAGAGACCCAGTACTTC. As protein: CASREPGEETQYF.

This clonotype was counted a few times. This chain joins TRBV20-1 and TRBJ1-2; D remains unclear. V dropped 1 base and J dropped 7 bases, with 10 bases sitting between them. Germline V CDR1 and CDR2: DFQATT, SNEGSKA (reference sequence). This CDR3 is built from 12 residues. Here the CDR3 DNA reads TGCAGTGCTAGAGGCCTGACGCTTGGCTACACCTTC. The encoded protein is CSARGLTLGYTF.

On this clonotype itself: This may be a read error: a much more frequent sequence differs by one nucleotide. The J gene is TRBJ1-1, the V gene TRBV28; 7 bases align to TRBD1. CDR3 length: 14 amino acids. Germline CDR1 MDHEN, CDR2 SYDVKM. CDR3 sequence reads: CASSRQGANTGAFF. Here the CDR3 DNA reads TGTGCCAGCAGTCGACAGGGAGCGAACACTGGAGCTTTCTTT.

The rearrangement links TRBV11-2 to TRBJ1-6; TRBD1 matches at 9 bases. The CDR3 length is 16 residues. The V gene's germline CDR1 is SGHAT and CDR2 FQNNGV. V was pared by 3 bases and J by 8 bases, with 8 bases of the junction left unmatched. The CDR3 sequence is CASSFETGGGDSPLHF. CDR3 bases: TGTGCCAGCAGCTTCGAGACAGGGGGTGGAGATTCACCCCTCCACTTT. The variable domain in full, with the rest retrieved from reference TRBV11-2 and TRBJ1-6, is EAGVAQSPRYKIIEKRQSVAFWCNPISGHATLYWYQQILGQGPKLLIQFQNNGVVDDSQLPKDRFSAERLKGVDSTLKIQPAKLEDSAVYLCASSFETGGGDSPLHFGNGTRLTVT.

This clonotype was recorded many times. The chain combines TRBV13 with TRBJ2-3; D is undetermined. Trimming took 4 bases from V and 6 from J, leaving 8 bases between them. Per the germline V gene, CDR1 is PRHDT and CDR2 is FYEKMQ (reference sequence). This CDR3 region has 12 residues. The CDR3 DNA is TGTGCCAGCAGCTCCCAATCCGATACGCAGTATTTT. Encoded protein: CASSSQSDTQYF.

This clonotype has only a few counts. The chain is built from TRBV2 and TRBJ2-3; possible D gene TRBD2, 6 bases. The V gene lost 7 bases and the J gene lost 4 bases, with 12 bases spanning the gap. Germline V lookup: CDR1 SNHLY, CDR2 FYNNEI. The CDR3 is 13 residues long. CDR3 loop: CASTIGGADTQYF. The CDR3 coding sequence is TGTGCCAGCACCATCGGGGGTGCAGATACGCAGTATTTT.

This clonotype showed up just a few times. The V and J genes are TRBV30 and TRBJ2-1; 9 bases map to TRBD1. There are 14 residues in the CDR3. CDR1 and CDR2 (germline): GTSNPN, SVGIG (reference sequence). V shed 4 bases and J 7 bases; nucleotides not matched to a gene: 8. The CDR3 DNA reads TGTGCCTGGACCCCGGGACAGGGTAAAAATGAGCAGTTCTTC. It specifies CAWTPGQGKNEQFF.

In this sample, this clonotype turned up many times. This rearrangement joins TRBV20-1 to TRBJ2-5; the match to TRBD2 covers 7 bases. The CDR3 contains 12 residues. The ends lost 3 bases at V and 7 bases at J; junction bases unmatched: 5. CDR1 and CDR2 from the germline V gene are DFQATT and SNEGSKA (reference sequence). CDR3 amino acids: CSARTSGGTQYF. CDR3 sequence (DNA): TGCAGTGCTAGGACCTCGGGAGGGACCCAGTACTTC.

The V gene is TRBV20-1, the J gene TRBJ2-7; the D is unclear. From germline, CDR1 is DFQATT and CDR2 SNEGSKA (reference sequence). The CDR3 has 14 amino acids. V was shortened by 0 bases and J by 0 bases, with 9 bases between the two germline ends. CDR3 sequence: CSARETQSSYEQYF. For the CDR3, the DNA is TGCAGTGCTAGAGAAACACAGAGCTCCTACGAGCAGTACTTC.

There are many counts of this clonotype. V gene TRBV30 combines with J gene TRBJ2-7, with 15 bases identical to TRBD2. Per germline, CDR1 GTSNPN and CDR2 SVGIG (reference sequence). V lost 3 bases to trimming and J lost 6 bases; unmatched junction nucleotides: 15. The CDR3 extends over 18 amino acids. The CDR3 region is CAWSHTPPGLAGGGEQYF. CDR3 nucleotide sequence: TGTGCCTGGAGCCACACTCCTCCGGGACTAGCGGGAGGAGGCGAGCAGTACTTC.

This clonotype was observed at least ten times. This chain connects TRBV20-1 to TRBJ2-5, with TRBD2 as a possible D gene (6 bases). The CDR3 has 14 residues. The germline gives CDR1 DFQATT, CDR2 SNEGSKA (reference sequence). The V gene lost 3 bases and the J gene lost 4 bases, with 15 bases spanning the gap. The CDR3 DNA sequence: TGCAGTGCTAGTAAGCTAGCGCTCCGAGAGACCCAGTACTTC. Its translation: CSASKLALRETQYF.

This clonotype was seen repeatedly, ten times or more. The chain carries TRBV7-9 and TRBJ2-7; D is perhaps TRBD2 (6 bases). Trimming removed 1 base from V and 3 bases from J, with 13 bases in between. This CDR3 comprises 15 residues. Germline V gene data show CDR1 as SEHNR and CDR2 as FQNEAQ (reference sequence). CDR3 loop: CASSLGGVRYYEQYF. CDR3 DNA: TGTGCCAGCAGCTTAGGGGGGGTTCGGTACTACGAGCAGTACTTC.